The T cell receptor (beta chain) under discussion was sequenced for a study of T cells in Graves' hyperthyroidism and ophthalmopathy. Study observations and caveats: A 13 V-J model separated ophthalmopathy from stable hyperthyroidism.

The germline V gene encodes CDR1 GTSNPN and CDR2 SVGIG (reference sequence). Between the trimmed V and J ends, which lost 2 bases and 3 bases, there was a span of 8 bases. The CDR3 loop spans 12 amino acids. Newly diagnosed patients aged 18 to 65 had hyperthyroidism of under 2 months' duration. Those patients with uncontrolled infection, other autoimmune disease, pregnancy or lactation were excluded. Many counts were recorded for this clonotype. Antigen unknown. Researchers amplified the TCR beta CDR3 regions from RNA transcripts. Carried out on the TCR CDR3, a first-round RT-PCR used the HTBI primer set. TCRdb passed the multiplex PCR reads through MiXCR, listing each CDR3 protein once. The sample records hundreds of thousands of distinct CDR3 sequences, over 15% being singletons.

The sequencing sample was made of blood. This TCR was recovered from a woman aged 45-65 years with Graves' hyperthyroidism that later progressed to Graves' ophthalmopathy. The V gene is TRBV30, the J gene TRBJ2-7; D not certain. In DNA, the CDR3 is TGTGCCTGGAGTCGGACGGGCTACGAGCAGTACTTC. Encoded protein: CAWSRTGYEQYF.